The 18 T cell receptor beta chains presented below share a single source sample, sequenced in a study of beta chain features in type 1 diabetes (dated by TCRdb to 2016 to 2019). Study-level results and caveats: Type 1 diabetes patients showed a moderate but significant shortening of TCRB CDR3 length in all four CD4+ subsets.

Library preparation was by the immunoSEQ multiplex PCR assay. All of the isolated RNA was reverse transcribed with the High Capacity cDNA Reverse Transcription Kit, so expressed TCRB transcripts were sequenced. TCRdb mirrors the immuneACCESS table, restricted to in-frame sequences. Some clones are absent from its copies; in checked studies, under half trace to an unresolved V gene, and the reason for the others is unknown. This sample comprises 120,000 or so clones, approximately 15% of them detected only once. The top ten clonotypes cover approximately 2.5% of the sample. What these receptors recognize is not known. The sequenced sample was central memory CD4+ T cells from blood. All receptors derive from a man between 18 and 35 years old with type 1 diabetes.

This clone has only a few counts. The rearrangement links TRBV5-8 to TRBJ2-3; 8 nucleotides match TRBD2. CDR3 size: 14 residues. Germline-derived CDR1 and CDR2 are SGHTS and YDEGEE. V trimming: 9 bases; J trimming: 0 bases; junction bases outside the gene matches: 6. CDR3 residues: CATKRGPSTDTQYF. CDR3 nucleotides: TGTGCCACCAAGCGGGGGCCGAGCACAGATACGCAGTATTTT.

This clone was recorded many times. V and J are TRBV9 and TRBJ2-7; 7 nucleotides agree with TRBD2. Per the germline V gene, CDR1 is SGDLS and CDR2 is YYNGEE. The CDR3 is 16 amino acids. The V gene end was trimmed by 6 bases and the J gene end by 6 bases; junction bases not matched to a gene: 18. The CDR3 coding sequence is TGTGCCAGCAACCCAGGGAGGGACGCACGGGCGTCCGAGCAGTACTTC. This encodes CASNPGRDARASEQYF. The variable domain in full, with the rest retrieved from reference TRBV9 and TRBJ2-7, is DSGVTQTPKHLITATGQRVTLRCSPRSGDLSVYWYQQSLDQGLQFLIQYYNGEERAKGNILERFSAQQFPDLHSELNLSSLELGDSALYFCASNPGRDARASEQYFGPGTRLTVT.

V and J are TRBV10-3 and TRBJ2-1, with 9 bases that match TRBD2. Germline assignment: CDR1 ENHRY and CDR2 SYGVKD. J was trimmed by 6 bases and V by 2 bases; bases with no gene match: 8. CDR3 size: 16 residues. The CDR3, as DNA: TGTGCCATCAGTGAGCCTGTAGCGGGGGAGATCAATGAGCAGTTCTTC. This gives the protein CAISEPVAGEINEQFF.

This clone was seen ten or more times. This chain joins TRBV7-2 and TRBJ1-3, with unresolved D. CDR1 and CDR2 from the germline V gene are SGHTA and FQGNSA. The CDR3 has 13 amino acids. Trimming took off 3 bases at V and 2 bases at J, with 5 bases between the two ends. In DNA, the CDR3 is TGTGCCAGCAGCTTCTACGCTGGAAACACCATATATTTT. This sequence encodes CASSFYAGNTIYF.

V gene TRBV5-6 combines with J gene TRBJ2-5; no reliable D call. This CDR3 spans 12 amino acids. Trimming took off 1 base at V and 3 bases at J, with 4 bases between the two ends. Germline loops: CDR1 SGHDT, CDR2 YYEEEE. The DNA for the CDR3 is TGTGCCAGCAGCTTGATGGAAGAGACCCAGTACTTC. Translation: CASSLMEETQYF.

As to this clone: The identical CDR3 is also encoded by other nucleotide sequences in the sample. The chain employs TRBV4-2 and TRBJ2-5; D is ambiguous. The length of the CDR3 is 13 residues. V dropped 0 bases and J dropped 1 base, with 3 bases sitting between them. CDR1 is LGHNA and CDR2 is YNFKEQ in the germline V gene. DNA for the CDR3: TGTGCCAGCAGCCAAGATCCCCAAGAGACCCAGTACTTC. Its protein product is CASSQDPQETQYF.

This clone occurred a few times. The chain combines TRBV15 with TRBJ2-3, with D unclear. CDR3 length equals 14 residues. Trimming cost V 3 bases and J 1 base, with 8 bases left between them. CDR1 and CDR2 from the germline V gene are LNHNV and YYDKDF (reference sequence). CDR3 DNA: TGTGCCACCAGCAGGCCATTGGGCACAGATACGCAGTATTTT. Translating it yields CATSRPLGTDTQYF.

This clone was observed a few times. The V gene is TRBV29-1, the J gene TRBJ2-5, with D possibly matching TRBD1 (7 bases). The CDR3 length is 13 residues. V gave up 6 bases and J gave up 4 bases, with 15 bases separating them. Germline CDR1 SQVTM, CDR2 ANQGSEA. The CDR3 is CSVRRQGGETQYF. The CDR3 DNA reads as TGCAGCGTACGAAGGCAGGGGGGAGAGACCCAGTACTTC.

The chain has TRBV29-1 and TRBJ2-1; D call uncertain. Germline CDR1 reads SQVTM; CDR2 reads ANQGSEA. V lost 1 base and J 0 bases, leaving 10 bases between the germline ends. The CDR3 runs to 15 residues. CDR3: CSVEGRILSYNEQFF. CDR3 in DNA: TGCAGCGTTGAAGGCCGTATCCTCTCCTACAATGAGCAGTTCTTC.

This clone was found a few times. The V call is TRBV19, the J call TRBJ2-3, with 8 bases lining up with TRBD1. This CDR3 has 16 amino acids. Germline trimming cut 4 bases from V and 0 bases from J; bases unmatched to any gene: 6. The germline CDR1 and CDR2 sequences are LNHDA and SQIVND (reference sequence). CDR3 sequence: CASSRQGPPSTDTQYF. For the CDR3, the DNA is TGTGCCAGTAGTAGACAGGGGCCACCTAGCACAGATACGCAGTATTTT.

This sequence joins TRBV9 and TRBJ2-7; D unclear. The germline V gene has CDR1 SGDLS and CDR2 YYNGEE. CDR3 length: 14 amino acids. The V end was cut by 3 bases, the J end by 4 bases, with 14 bases between. Written as DNA, the CDR3 is TGTGCCAGCAGCGCCCAGGCTGAGGCTTACGAGCAGTACTTC. It translates to CASSAQAEAYEQYF.

The CDR3 loop is CASSFTGLGTDTQYF. In DNA form, the CDR3 reads TGTGCCAGCAGCTTCACAGGGTTAGGCACAGATACGCAGTATTTT. This chain joins TRBV9 and TRBJ2-3, with D possibly TRBD1 on 6 matching bases. CDR1 and CDR2 from the germline V gene are SGDLS and YYNGEE. V dropped 4 bases and J dropped 1 base, with 13 bases sitting between them. The CDR3 loop spans 15 amino acids.

The J gene is TRBJ2-7, the V gene TRBV10-3; unclear D gene. This CDR3 region has 15 residues. Trimming pared 4 bases from V and 5 bases from J, leaving 18 bases between. Per germline, CDR1 ENHRY and CDR2 SYGVKD. Here the CDR3 reads CAISGSLTSVDEQYF. The CDR3 region has the DNA TGTGCCATCAGTGGATCCCTGACTTCGGTCGACGAGCAGTACTTC.

This chain connects TRBV2 to TRBJ2-1; D not resolved. CDR1 is SNHLY, CDR2 FYNNEI, per germline. The CDR3 is 10 residues long. V lost 3 bases and J 10 bases, leaving 4 bases between the germline ends. The CDR3 DNA sequence: TGTGCCAGCAGTGACTACGAGCAGTTCTTC. As protein: CASSDYEQFF.

This clone was detected only a few times. The rearrangement links TRBV5-1 to TRBJ1-1, with a possible D match to TRBD1 (5 bases). The CDR3 extends over 16 amino acids. Trimming took 2 bases from V and 0 from J, leaving 14 bases between them. Germline CDR1 and CDR2: SGHRS and YFSETQ. The CDR3 spells CASSFGVGAMNTEAFF. The CDR3 coding sequence is TGCGCCAGCAGCTTCGGTGTCGGGGCGATGAACACTGAAGCTTTCTTT.

This clone ranks as medium-sized. This chain uses TRBV29-1 with TRBJ2-7, with D possibly TRBD1 on 6 matching bases. CDR3 length equals 13 residues. V was trimmed by 7 bases and J by 4 bases, leaving 17 bases between them. CDR1 is SQVTM and CDR2 is ANQGSEA in the germline V gene. The CDR3 DNA follows: TGCAGCGCGCTAACGAGGGGGAATTACGAGCAGTACTTC. This translates into CSALTRGNYEQYF.

The V call is TRBV6-1, the J call TRBJ1-3; TRBD1 might be the D (6 bases). The germline V gene encodes CDR1 MNHNS and CDR2 SASEGT. The CDR3 runs to 14 residues. The V gene lost 6 bases and the J gene lost 2 bases, with 11 bases spanning the gap. CDR3 residues: CASRGGLPGNTIYF. The CDR3 DNA reads as TGTGCCAGCAGAGGGGGGCTCCCTGGAAACACCATATATTTT.

This clone has a handful of counts. Here the CDR3 DNA reads TGTGCCAGCGGACAGAACACCGGGGAGCTGTTTTTT. Translated, it gives CASGQNTGELFF. This chain uses TRBV4-2 with TRBJ2-2; D is perhaps TRBD1 (5 bases). V was trimmed by 8 bases and J by 1 base, leaving 5 bases between them. The CDR3 is 12 amino acids. Germline V lookup: CDR1 LGHNA, CDR2 YNFKEQ.